This is a list of T cell receptor beta chains from one sample in a study of T cells after yellow fever vaccination. TCRdb re-analysed the 5' RACE reads in MiXCR, keeping a single row per CDR3 protein. The table shows approximately 580,000 distinct CDR3 sequences, with less than 20% occurring only once. The sample here was PBMCs, taken 5 to 6 days after the first yellow fever vaccination. These receptors originate from a man aged 18 to 29 who received the YFV17D yellow fever vaccine. The CDR3 runs from the conserved cysteine through the conserved F or W. A D gene is named only where the DNA matches it firmly. Clone size is shown for a subset of rows, as once, few, many or a class of expanded clone.

V: TRBV4-1; J: TRBJ2-1; size: -; D: -; CDR3: CASSRGASAEYNEQFF; DNA: TGCGCCAGCAGTCGGGGGGCTTCGGCCGAATACAATGAGCAGTTCTTC
V: TRBV7-9; J: TRBJ2-4; size: -; D: -; CDR3: CASSLGAHLAKNIQYF; DNA: TGTGCCAGCAGCTTAGGTGCTCATTTGGCCAAAAACATTCAGTACTTC
V: TRBV5-1; J: TRBJ1-2; size: few; D: -; CDR3: CASSGDWNYGYTF; DNA: TGCGCCAGCAGCGGGGACTGGAACTATGGCTACACCTTC
V: TRBV27; J: TRBJ2-5; size: -; D: TRBD2; CDR3: CASSLSGFGGQETQYF; DNA: TGTGCCAGCAGTTTATCGGGGTTCGGGGGGCAAGAGACCCAGTACTTC
V: TRBV27; J: TRBJ1-1; size: -; D: -; CDR3: CASQTGWNTEAFF; DNA: TGTGCCAGCCAGACAGGATGGAACACTGAAGCTTTCTTT
V: TRBV30; J: TRBJ1-2; size: -; D: -; CDR3: CAWTAGAVYTF; DNA: TGTGCCTGGACGGCAGGGGCTGTCTACACCTTC
V: TRBV27; J: TRBJ2-1; size: -; D: -; CDR3: CASSWGGTYNEQFF; DNA: TGTGCCAGCAGTTGGGGCGGGACCTACAATGAGCAGTTCTTC
V: TRBV28; J: TRBJ2-3; size: -; D: TRBD2; CDR3: CASSLTSGQDTQYF; DNA: TGTGCCAGCAGTTTGACTAGCGGGCAAGATACGCAGTATTTT
V: TRBV5-6; J: TRBJ1-5; size: many; D: TRBD1; CDR3: CASSLTGGGNQPQHF; DNA: TGTGCCAGCAGTCTTACAGGGGGCGGCAATCAGCCCCAGCATTTT
V: TRBV2; J: TRBJ1-1; size: -; D: TRBD1; CDR3: CASGQGARTEAFF; DNA: TGTGCCAGCGGACAGGGGGCTAGAACTGAAGCTTTCTTT
V: TRBV5-1; J: TRBJ2-7; size: -; D: -; CDR3: CASSLRLRGSYEQYF; DNA: TGCGCCAGCAGCTTGCGTCTGAGGGGTTCCTACGAGCAGTACTTC
V: TRBV7-8; J: TRBJ2-2; size: few; D: -; CDR3: CASSLVESTNTGELFF; DNA: TGTGCCAGCAGCTTAGTGGAGAGCACGAACACCGGGGAGCTGTTTTTT
V: TRBV30; J: TRBJ2-3; size: -; D: -; CDR3: CAWSKGTYMGTSTDTQYF; DNA: TGTGCCTGGAGCAAGGGCACCTACATGGGGACGAGCACAGATACGCAGTATTTT
V: TRBV4-1; J: TRBJ1-1; size: few; D: TRBD1; CDR3: CASSQGQGRGGNTEAFF; DNA: TGCGCCAGCAGCCAGGGACAGGGCCGGGGCGGGAACACTGAAGCTTTCTTT
V: TRBV4-2; J: TRBJ1-5; size: few; D: -; CDR3: CASSQDRVGVWSNQPQHF; DNA: TGTGCCAGCAGCCAAGATAGGGTGGGGGTTTGGAGCAATCAGCCCCAGCATTTT
V: TRBV4-2; J: TRBJ2-4; size: -; D: -; CDR3: CASSRPLDTTTQNIQYF; DNA: TGTGCCAGCAGCAGACCCCTGGACACTACCACCCAAAACATTCAGTACTTC
V: TRBV7-9; J: TRBJ1-2; size: few; D: -; CDR3: CASSLVPGVIYGYTF; DNA: TGTGCCAGCAGCTTAGTACCAGGGGTAATCTATGGCTACACCTTC
V: TRBV4-1; J: TRBJ2-7; size: many; D: -; CDR3: CASSLGGPEQYF; DNA: TGCGCCAGCAGCCTTGGGGGACCCGAGCAGTACTTC
V: TRBV5-1; J: TRBJ2-7; size: -; D: -; CDR3: CASSLGGDLYEQYF; DNA: TGCGCCAGCAGCTTGGGGGGGGACCTCTACGAGCAGTACTTC
V: TRBV12-3/TRBV12-4; J: TRBJ1-2; size: -; D: -; CDR3: CASSLSTEFYGYTF; DNA: TGTGCCAGCAGTTTATCGACAGAGTTCTATGGCTACACCTTC
V: TRBV15; J: TRBJ1-1; size: -; D: -; CDR3: CATGTHRVGTEAFF; DNA: TGTGCCACCGGAACTCACAGGGTTGGGACTGAAGCTTTCTTT
V: TRBV11-2; J: TRBJ1-4; size: few; D: -; CDR3: CASSIYRVPNEKLFF; DNA: TGTGCCAGCAGCATATACAGGGTTCCTAATGAAAAACTGTTTTTT
V: TRBV4-1; J: TRBJ2-7; size: few; D: -; CDR3: CASSQVLVVARQPYEQYF; DNA: TGCGCCAGCAGCCAAGTTCTGGTCGTAGCTCGACAACCCTACGAGCAGTACTTC
V: TRBV3-1; J: TRBJ1-4; size: -; D: TRBD1; CDR3: CASSQGGLSTGTNEKLFF; DNA: TGTGCCAGCAGCCAAGGGGGGCTATCGACAGGGACTAATGAAAAACTGTTTTTT
V: TRBV15; J: TRBJ1-1; size: -; D: -; CDR3: CATSREVGGGTEAFF; DNA: TGTGCCACCAGCAGAGAAGTAGGGGGGGGGACTGAAGCTTTCTTT
V: TRBV18; J: TRBJ1-1; size: -; D: TRBD1; CDR3: CASSPQTGVNTEAFF; DNA: TGTGCCAGCTCACCCCAGACAGGGGTGAACACTGAAGCTTTCTTT
V: TRBV4-3; J: TRBJ2-2; size: -; D: -; CDR3: CASSQELIERLNTGELFF; DNA: TGCGCCAGCAGCCAAGAATTGATCGAGAGACTGAACACCGGGGAGCTGTTTTTT
V: TRBV27; J: TRBJ2-1; size: few; D: -; CDR3: CASSRGLPYNEQFF; DNA: TGTGCCAGCAGTCGAGGACTACCCTACAATGAGCAGTTCTTC